The rows below give T cell receptor beta chains drawn from one sample of a study of OX40 agonist ivuxolimab in advanced cancers. The method was immunoSEQ multiplex PCR; TCRdb's version includes in-frame clones alone and lacks a portion of them. The data contain about 17,000 clones, more than 85% of them singletons. The specimen was CD4+ or CD8+ T cells sorted from blood, collected in a trial of the OX40 agonist ivuxolimab. These receptors came from an adult with an advanced solid tumor such as melanoma, head and neck, liver or kidney cancer. The CDR3 runs from the conserved cysteine through the conserved F or W. The order of the fields is J gene, V gene, D gene, clone size, CDR3 protein, CDR3 DNA. D genes are given only for firm matches. Some rows have no size entry. The others give once, few or many, or a class for an expanded clone.

TRBJ1-2 TRBV9 . . CASSAQGGNGYTF TGTGCCAGCAGCGCACAGGGTGGGAATGGCTACACCTTC
TRBJ2-7 TRBV14 . . CASSPRRGLSYEQYF TGTGCCAGCAGCCCCCGCCGGGGACTCTCCTACGAGCAGTACTTC
TRBJ2-1 TRBV21-1 . . CASSKEPSTPRPSSYNEQFF TGTGCCAGCAGCAAAGAGCCATCCACCCCACGGCCCAGCTCCTACAATGAGCAGTTCTTC
TRBJ1-5 TRBV27 . . CASGEVRGIWGQPQHF TGTGCCAGCGGAGAGGTCAGGGGAATTTGGGGACAGCCCCAGCATTTT
TRBJ2-2 TRBV28 . . CASSGDRTGELFF TGTGCCAGCAGTGGGGATCGGACCGGGGAGCTGTTTTTT
TRBJ2-7 TRBV7-9 . once CASSRTGNEQYF TGTGCCAGCAGCCGTACTGGCAACGAGCAGTACTTC
TRBJ2-3 TRBV4-1 . few CASSQEGSSTDTQYF TGCGCCAGCAGCCAAGAAGGTAGCAGCACAGATACGCAGTATTTT
TRBJ2-7 TRBV4-1 . few CASSPRGLSYEQYF TGCGCCAGCAGCCCTCGGGGACTCTCCTACGAGCAGTACTTC
TRBJ2-3 TRBV5-6 TRBD2 . CASQRNSGGATDTQYF TGTGCCAGCCAGAGAAATAGCGGGGGGGCAACAGATACGCAGTATTTT
TRBJ2-2 TRBV19 TRBD2 . CASSIVPGGIRELFF TGTGCCAGTAGTATAGTCCCGGGGGGGATCCGGGAGCTGTTTTTT
TRBJ2-1 TRBV7-9 TRBD2 . CASSSPRTSGEYNEQFF TGTGCCAGCAGCTCCCCCCGGACTAGCGGGGAGTACAATGAGCAGTTCTTC
TRBJ2-1 TRBV13 . . CASSFPGALNEQFF TGTGCCAGCAGCTTTCCGGGGGCGCTTAATGAGCAGTTCTTC
TRBJ2-7 TRBV5-6 TRBD1 . CANSFGQGDHEQYF TGTGCCAACAGCTTCGGACAGGGGGACCACGAGCAGTACTTC
TRBJ1-1 TRBV5-1 TRBD1 . CASSSGTGDTEAFF TGCGCCAGCAGCTCCGGGACAGGGGACACTGAAGCTTTCTTT
TRBJ2-7 TRBV9 . few CASSTNFQGKSYEQYF TGTGCCAGCAGCACAAATTTTCAGGGGAAATCCTACGAGCAGTACTTC
TRBJ2-2 TRBV5-1 TRBD2 . CASSLYPSGGNTGELFF TGCGCCAGCAGCTTGTACCCTAGCGGGGGGAACACCGGGGAGCTGTTTTTT
TRBJ2-1 TRBV13 TRBD2 . CASSSTRPTSGAYNEQFF TGTGCCAGCAGCTCGACTCGTCCCACTAGCGGGGCCTACAATGAGCAGTTCTTC
TRBJ2-2 TRBV19 . few CASIMLGGDTGELFF TGTGCCAGTATCATGCTAGGGGGAGACACCGGGGAGCTGTTTTTT
TRBJ1-1 TRBV27 . . CASSLIGGGTEAFF TGTGCCAGCAGTTTAATAGGGGGGGGCACTGAAGCTTTCTTT
TRBJ1-4 TRBV6-6 . once CAHNTHGEKLFF TGTGCCCATAACACCCACGGTGAAAAACTGTTTTTT